This entry concerns a single TCR beta chain. The target antigen is unknown. This entry comes from a study of OX40 agonist ivuxolimab in advanced cancers. Notes on the study in general: CD8+ T cells averaged more expanded clones than CD4+.

CDR1 and CDR2 from the germline V gene are SEHNR and FQNEAQ (reference sequence). With 5 bases clipped from V and 3 bases from J, the junction kept 10 bases outside the gene matches. The CDR3 covers 15 residues. Autoimmune disease history or systemic immunosuppression led to patients being barred. The data were produced by immunoSEQ multiplex PCR, yet TCRdb's version contains in-frame clones alone and is incomplete. The sample includes tens of thousands of clones, about 85% of them seen just once. The source material was CD4+ or CD8+ T cells sorted from blood, sampled in a trial of the OX40 agonist ivuxolimab. J is TRBJ2-7 and V is TRBV7-9; TRBD1 matches 7 bases. The source of this sequence is an adult with an advanced solid tumor such as melanoma, head and neck, liver or kidney cancer. CDR3 DNA: TGTGCCAGCAGCCCACCCTTTAGACAGGGCTACGAGCAGTACTTC. Translated, it gives CASSPPFRQGYEQYF.